The sequence of this T cell receptor (beta chain) was determined in a study of OX40 agonist ivuxolimab in advanced cancers. Germline-derived CDR1 and CDR2 are SGDLS and YYNGEE. The CDR3 is 16 amino acids. Trimming took 0 bases from V and 0 from J, leaving 11 bases between them. Study-wide results and caveats: Nonresponders included some who also had low normalized T-cell clonal expansion. Expanded peripheral T-cell antigen specificity went undetermined.

The table lists this clone with a count of one. Antigen: not known. Assay: immunoSEQ multiplex PCR; the TCRdb copy retains only in-frame clones and omits some. Altogether tens of thousands of clones are present, roughly nine tenths being singletons, with the ten largest covering 0.77%. The V gene is TRBV9, the J gene TRBJ2-3; D is unresolved. The source material was CD4+ or CD8+ T cells sorted from blood, sampled in a trial of the OX40 agonist ivuxolimab. This receptor was identified in an adult with an advanced solid tumor such as melanoma, head and neck, liver or kidney cancer. CDR3 in amino acids: CASSVEAAPSTDTQYF. DNA for the CDR3: TGTGCCAGCAGCGTAGAGGCGGCTCCTAGCACAGATACGCAGTATTTT.